Listed here is a single TCR beta chain. The antigen is unknown. This sample is part of a study of PD-L1 blockade in urothelial cancer. Study-wide results and caveats: A pretreatment blood TCR clonality that fell below the median predicted better progression-free and overall survival.

CDR1 and CDR2 (germline): MDHEN, SYDVKM. V trimming: 4 bases; J trimming: 5 bases; junction bases outside the gene matches: 8. The length of the CDR3 is 16 residues. Profiled with immunoSEQ multiplex PCR; TCRdb holds only in-frame clones, not every one. The repertoire holds over 40,000 clones, with roughly four fifths as singletons. Per patient, between 1 and 8 samples were collected at pretreatment and on-treatment time points. The V call is TRBV28, the J call TRBJ2-1, with 10 bases fitting TRBD2. The material sequenced was PBMCs, taken around atezolizumab (anti-PD-L1) treatment. The clonotype was recovered from a man in his 70s with urothelial cancer. The CDR3 nucleotides read TGTGCCAGCAGTTCCCCTAGCGGGAGAAGGGACAATGAGCAGTTCTTC. Residues: CASSSPSGRRDNEQFF. Combining the CDR3 with reference TRBV28 and TRBJ2-1 gives the whole variable domain DVKVTQSSRYLVKRTGEKVFLECVQDMDHENMFWYRQDPGLGLRLIYFSYDVKMKEKGDIPEGYSVSREKKERFSLILESASTNQTSMYLCASSSPSGRRDNEQFFGPGTRLTVL.